This TCR beta chain derives from a study of beta chain features in type 1 diabetes. Points from the study as a whole: Patients with type 1 diabetes showed fewer VDJ junction insertions and more deletions. TCRB CDR3 length was moderately but significantly reduced in all four CD4+ subsets of Type 1 diabetes patients.

V was pared by 2 bases and J by 6 bases, with 8 bases of the junction left unmatched. The CDR3 spans 16 residues. Germline V gene lookup returns CDR1 SSHAT and CDR2 FNYEAQ (reference sequence). Averaging about 116 mL, one heparinised blood draw came from each individual donor. Sorting based on CD45RO/CCR7/CD25/CD127/CD95/CD27 separated CD4+ naive, central memory, regulatory and stem cell-like memory cells. Sequenced material consisted of expressed TCRB transcripts (all of the isolated RNA was reverse transcribed). Read counts averaged approximately 3.5 million for samples of naive, central memory and regulatory T cells. TCRdb's copy holds only in-frame clones and misses some; the assay was immunoSEQ multiplex PCR. This repertoire shows roughly 180,000 clones, approximately 8% found once; its top ten account for around 0.5%. Regarding this clone: The antigen is not known.

This TCR was sampled from a young man with type 1 diabetes. The sample taken for sequencing was central memory CD4+ T cells from blood. The rearrangement uses TRBV7-7 and TRBJ2-2, with TRBD1 identical over 8 bases. This chain's CDR3 is CASSLQGATPAGELFF. CDR3 in DNA: TGTGCCAGCAGCTTACAGGGGGCAACTCCGGCCGGGGAGCTGTTTTTT.